This TCR beta chain appears in the sequencing data of a study of OX40 agonist ivuxolimab in advanced cancers. The wider study: Anti-PD-1, anti-PD-L1 or anti-CTLA-4 therapy given earlier was allowed, and around 40% had some.

V lost 6 bases, J lost 0 bases, and 12 bases lay in between. Germline V gene lookup returns CDR1 WSHSY and CDR2 SAAADI. This CDR3 is 14 amino acids long. TCRdb's copy holds only in-frame clones and misses some; the assay was immunoSEQ multiplex PCR. The data show approximately 79,000 clones, roughly 94% seen once. The clonotype originates from an adult with an advanced solid tumor such as melanoma, head and neck, liver or kidney cancer. This chain connects TRBV10-2 to TRBJ2-7; no clear D gene. The sequenced sample was CD4+ or CD8+ T cells sorted from blood, obtained in a trial of the OX40 agonist ivuxolimab. The CDR3 protein is CASRAAGVSYEQYF. In DNA form, the CDR3 reads TGCGCCAGCAGGGCGGCAGGCGTCTCCTACGAGCAGTACTTC.